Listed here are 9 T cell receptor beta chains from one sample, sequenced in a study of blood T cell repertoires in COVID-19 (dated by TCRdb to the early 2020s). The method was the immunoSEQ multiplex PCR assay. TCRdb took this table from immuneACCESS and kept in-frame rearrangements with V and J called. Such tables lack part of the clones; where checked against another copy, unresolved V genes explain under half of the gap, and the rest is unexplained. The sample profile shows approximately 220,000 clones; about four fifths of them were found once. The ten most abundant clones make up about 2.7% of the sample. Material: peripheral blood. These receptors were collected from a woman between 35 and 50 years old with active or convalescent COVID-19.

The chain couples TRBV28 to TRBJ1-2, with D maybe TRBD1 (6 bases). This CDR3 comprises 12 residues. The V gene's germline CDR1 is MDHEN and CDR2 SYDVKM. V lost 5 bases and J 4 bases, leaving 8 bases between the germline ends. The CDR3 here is CASSIQGYGYTF. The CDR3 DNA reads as TGTGCCAGCAGTATACAGGGCTATGGCTACACCTTC.

CDR3 loop: CASSFSLGNTIYF. The CDR3 DNA is TGTGCCAGCAGCTTTAGCCTAGGAAACACCATATATTTT. V gene TRBV7-9 combines with J gene TRBJ1-3; no clear D gene. The CDR3 contains 13 residues. Germline V gene data show CDR1 as SEHNR and CDR2 as FQNEAQ (reference sequence). V lost 3 bases, J lost 4 bases, and 7 bases lay in between. Full variable domain (missing parts from reference TRBV7-9 and TRBJ1-3): DTGVSQNPRHKITKRGQNVTFRCDPISEHNRLYWYRQTLGQGPEFLTYFQNEAQLEKSRLLSDRFSAERPKGSFSTLEIQRTEQGDSAMYLCASSFSLGNTIYFGEGSWLTVV.

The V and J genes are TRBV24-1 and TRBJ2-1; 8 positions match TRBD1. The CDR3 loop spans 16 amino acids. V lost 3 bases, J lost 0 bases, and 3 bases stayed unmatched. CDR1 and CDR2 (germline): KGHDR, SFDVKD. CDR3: CATSDGTGLSYNEQFF. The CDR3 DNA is TGTGCCACCAGTGATGGGACAGGACTCTCCTACAATGAGCAGTTCTTC.

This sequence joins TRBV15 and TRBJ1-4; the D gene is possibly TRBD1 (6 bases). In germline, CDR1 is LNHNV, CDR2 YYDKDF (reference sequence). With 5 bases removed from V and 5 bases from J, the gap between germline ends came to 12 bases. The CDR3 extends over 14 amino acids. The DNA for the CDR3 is TGTGCCACCAGCCGGGGGGCACTAAATGAAAAACTGTTTTTT. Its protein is CATSRGALNEKLFF. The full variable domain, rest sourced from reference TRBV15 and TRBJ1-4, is DAMVIQNPRYQVTQFGKPVTLSCSQTLNHNVMYWYQQKSSQAPKLLFHYYDKDFNNEADTPDNFQSRRPNTSFCFLDIRSPGLGDTAMYLCATSRGALNEKLFFGSGTQLSVL.

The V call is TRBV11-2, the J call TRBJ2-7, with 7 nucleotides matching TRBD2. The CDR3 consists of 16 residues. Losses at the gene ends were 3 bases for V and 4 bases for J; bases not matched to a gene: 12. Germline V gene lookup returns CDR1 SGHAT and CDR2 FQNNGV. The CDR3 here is CASSLGTILSGYEQYF. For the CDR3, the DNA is TGTGCCAGCAGCTTGGGGACTATTTTATCTGGTTACGAGCAGTACTTC.

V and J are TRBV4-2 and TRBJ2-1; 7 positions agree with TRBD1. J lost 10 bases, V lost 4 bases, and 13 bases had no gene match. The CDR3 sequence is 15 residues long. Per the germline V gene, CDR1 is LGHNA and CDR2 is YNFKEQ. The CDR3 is CASSLSGTASPEQFF. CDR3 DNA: TGTGCCAGCAGCCTATCCGGGACAGCCTCGCCGGAGCAGTTCTTC.

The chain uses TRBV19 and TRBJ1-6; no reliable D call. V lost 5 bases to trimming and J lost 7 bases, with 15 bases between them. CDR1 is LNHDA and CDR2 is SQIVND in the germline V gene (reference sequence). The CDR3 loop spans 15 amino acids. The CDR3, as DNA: TGTGCCAGTAGTCCCACCCCAGGAGGCAATTCACCCCTCCACTTT. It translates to CASSPTPGGNSPLHF.

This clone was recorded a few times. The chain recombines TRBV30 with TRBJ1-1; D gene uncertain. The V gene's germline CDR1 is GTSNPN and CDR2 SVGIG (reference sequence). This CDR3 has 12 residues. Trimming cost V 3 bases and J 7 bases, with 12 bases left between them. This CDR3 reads CAWRRTENEAFF. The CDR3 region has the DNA TGTGCCTGGAGGCGTACAGAAAATGAAGCTTTCTTT.

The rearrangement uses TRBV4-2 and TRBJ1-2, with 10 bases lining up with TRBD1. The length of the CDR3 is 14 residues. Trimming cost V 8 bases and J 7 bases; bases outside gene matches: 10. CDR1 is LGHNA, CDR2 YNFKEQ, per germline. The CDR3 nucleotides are TGTGCCAGCCGACTTCGAGGACAGGGGGGTGGCTACACCTTC. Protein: CASRLRGQGGGYTF.